Here is one TCR beta chain with its context. Its matching antigen is unknown. The CDR3 contains 13 residues. Germline values: CDR1 SGHDT, CDR2 YYEEEE. V was cut by 4 bases and J by 3 bases, with 7 bases left in between. Version v3.0 of the immunoSEQ assay was performed at survey level. Here immunoSEQ multiplex PCR was the method, and the copy in TCRdb shows in-frame clones only, minus some. The sample shows about 25,000 clones, 70% to 90% of them seen only once. This entry comes from a study of long-term antiretroviral therapy in people with HIV. Overall study results and limits: Clones showing expansion before ART dominated the repertoire at all time points.

The sample consisted of unsorted PBMCs, taken 1.9 years after starting antiretroviral therapy. This receptor was identified in a woman in her 30s with HIV. V and J are TRBV5-6 and TRBJ1-4, with D hard to call. The CDR3 region has the DNA TGTGCCAGCAGCCTCAGAGCTAATGAAAAACTGTTTTTT. Translation: CASSLRANEKLFF.